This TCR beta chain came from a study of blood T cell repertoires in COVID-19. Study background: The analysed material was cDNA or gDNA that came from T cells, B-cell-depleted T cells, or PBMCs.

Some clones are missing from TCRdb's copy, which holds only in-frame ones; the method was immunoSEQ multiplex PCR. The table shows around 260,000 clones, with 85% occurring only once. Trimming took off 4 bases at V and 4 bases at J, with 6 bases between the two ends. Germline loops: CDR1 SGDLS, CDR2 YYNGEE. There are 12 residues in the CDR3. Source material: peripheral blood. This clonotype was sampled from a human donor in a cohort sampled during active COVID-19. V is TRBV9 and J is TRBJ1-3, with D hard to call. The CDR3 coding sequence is TGTGCCAGCAGCCCAACAGGAAACACCATATATTTT. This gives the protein CASSPTGNTIYF.